This record covers a single T cell receptor (beta chain). V shed 3 bases and J 10 bases; nucleotides not matched to a gene: 6. Looked up from germline, CDR1 is GTSNPN and CDR2 is SVGIG (reference sequence). This CDR3 is built from 12 residues. These data come from a study of PD-1 blockade in classical Hodgkin lymphoma. Profiling relied on immunoSEQ multiplex PCR, and the TCRdb table lists in-frame clones only, not all of them. This sample has 70,000 or so clones, with about 93% found just once. Time point of the sample: newly diagnosed, previously untreated cHL patient sample. This chain uses TRBV30 with TRBJ2-1; 7 bases are a match to TRBD2. The source is a human donor with classical Hodgkin lymphoma. Source material: peripheral blood mononuclear cells (PBMCs). For the CDR3, the DNA is TGTGCCTGGAGGCGGGACGGGGGGGAGCAGTTCTTC. It encodes CAWRRDGGEQFF.